Listed below are T cell receptor beta chains from one sample, sequenced in a study of T cell responses to AZD1222 COVID-19 vaccine. The table came from immunoSEQ multiplex PCR; TCRdb's copy has only in-frame clones and leaves some out. The repertoire has approximately 160,000 clones, about 91% of them found once; the top ten carry about 4.4%. The specimen comprised peripheral blood, sampled on day 0 of AZD1222 vaccination. These receptors were obtained from an adult in good health. CDR3s include the opening cysteine and the closing phenylalanine or tryptophan. Fields, in order: V gene, D gene, clone size, J gene, CDR3 DNA, CDR3 protein. The D gene is left open where the match is weak. Expanded clones get a size class; other rows say once, few or many, or leave the size out.

>TRBV5-1|TRBD1|few|TRBJ2-2
TGCGCCAGCAGCCCGGCGGGACAGGGGGCGAACACCGGGGAGCTGTTTTTT
CASSPAGQGANTGELFF
>TRBV14|.|.|TRBJ1-4
TGTGCCAGCAGCCAATCCAGGCTACATGAAAAACTGTTTTTT
CASSQSRLHEKLFF
>TRBV7-6|.|.|TRBJ1-6
TGTGCCAGCAGCTTAGTACAGGGACCTAATTCACCCCTCCACTTT
CASSLVQGPNSPLHF
>TRBV11-3|.|.|TRBJ2-7
TGTGCCAGCGGTTCCCGAGGGGGGACAAGGTACTACGAGCAGTACTTC
CASGSRGGTRYYEQYF
>TRBV9|TRBD2|.|TRBJ2-3
TGTGCCAGCAGCGTAGTGTCACGGGAGGGAGATACGCAGTATTTT
CASSVVSREGDTQYF
>TRBV6-4|TRBD2|.|TRBJ2-7
TGTGCCAGCAGTGAATTAGCGGGAGGGCCCCCCTACGAGCAGTACTTC
CASSELAGGPPYEQYF
>TRBV5-1|.|.|TRBJ1-2
TGCGCCAGCAGCTTCCGGGACATAGGCGGCTACACCTTC
CASSFRDIGGYTF
>TRBV6-5|.|.|TRBJ1-1
TGTGCCAGCAGTTACGCCAGTCAGGCTTTCTTT
CASSYASQAFF
>TRBV7-2|.|.|TRBJ2-3
TGTGCCAGCAGCCGCGCCTCTGGCACAGATACGCAGTATTTT
CASSRASGTDTQYF
>TRBV7-9|TRBD1|.|TRBJ1-1
TGTGCCAGCAGCTTAAGAACAGGGGCGAACACTGAAGCTTTCTTT
CASSLRTGANTEAFF
>TRBV6-5|TRBD1|once|TRBJ2-7
TGTGCCAGCAGTTACTTAACAGGGGGAGTGAGGGAGCAGTACTTC
CASSYLTGGVREQYF
>TRBV9|TRBD1|.|TRBJ2-1
TGTGCCAGCAGCTCCCGAGCTAGACAGGGGGCGGATGAGCAGTTCTTC
CASSSRARQGADEQFF
>TRBV5-4|TRBD2|.|TRBJ2-2
TGTGCCAGCAGCGTGGGACTAGCGGGAGGATGGCGGACCGGGGAGCTGTTTTTT
CASSVGLAGGWRTGELFF
>TRBV2|.|.|TRBJ1-1
TGTGCCAGCATATCGGACAGCAATGCCCTTGAAGCTTTCTTT
CASISDSNALEAFF
>TRBV2|.|.|TRBJ1-1
TGTGCCAGCTCCCACGAGGGGGGGGTTGGAGGGTACACTGAAGCTTTCTTT
CASSHEGGVGGYTEAFF
>TRBV4-1|TRBD2|.|TRBJ2-1
TGCGCCAGCAGCCACCCGCCGGGAGGGACTAGCGGGAACTATGAGCAGTTCTTC
CASSHPPGGTSGNYEQFF
>TRBV2|.|.|TRBJ1-1
TGTGCCAGCAGTGAAAGGGTGAACACTGAAGCTTTCTTT
CASSERVNTEAFF
>TRBV5-1|TRBD1|.|TRBJ1-5
TGCGCCAGCAGCTTGGGACAGGGCAACAATCAGCCCCAGCATTTT
CASSLGQGNNQPQHF
>TRBV2|.|.|TRBJ1-3
TGTGCCAGCAGGTCCCCGGAGGGATTCTGGTCTGGAAACACCATATATTTT
CASRSPEGFWSGNTIYF
>TRBV20-1|.|.|TRBJ1-1
TGCAGTGCTAGGGCTCACACAGCTTTCTTT
CSARAHTAFF
>TRBV4-2|.|.|TRBJ2-7
TGTGCCAGCAGCCAAGGTGGGGGGTACGAGCAGTACTTC
CASSQGGGYEQYF
>TRBV7-3|.|.|TRBJ2-2
TGTGCCAGCAGCCCCCAGGGGAGAACGGATTCCGGGGAGCTGTTTTTT
CASSPQGRTDSGELFF
>TRBV19|TRBD2|.|TRBJ2-1
TGTGCCAGTAGTATTTCAGCGGGAGTTGAGCAGTTCTTC
CASSISAGVEQFF
>TRBV7-2|.|.|TRBJ1-1
TGTGCCAGCAGCCTTCCCCCCGGGAACACTGAAGCTTTCTTT
CASSLPPGNTEAFF
>TRBV6-5|.|.|TRBJ1-2
TGTGCCAGCAGTCAAAATCACGGGGGTCTCTATGGCTACACCTTC
CASSQNHGGLYGYTF
>TRBV12-3/TRBV12-4|.|.|TRBJ2-7
TGTGCCAGCAGTTTGGGTTTTGCGTACGAGCAGTACTTC
CASSLGFAYEQYF
>TRBV10-3|TRBD1|.|TRBJ1-2
TGTGCCATCAGTGCTGTACAGGGGGATGGCTACACCTTC
CAISAVQGDGYTF
>TRBV7-3|.|.|TRBJ2-2
TGTGCCAGCAGCTTTCAGGGAGCGAACACCGGGGAGCTGTTTTTT
CASSFQGANTGELFF
>TRBV28|.|.|TRBJ2-7
TGTGCCAGCACCAACCGGAGGGGACAGACGACCCTCGAGGGCGAGCAGTACTTC
CASTNRRGQTTLEGEQYF
>TRBV5-8|.|.|TRBJ2-3
TGTGCCAGCAGCTTGCGAGGGGCAGATACGCAGTATTTT
CASSLRGADTQYF
>TRBV10-1|TRBD1|.|TRBJ1-3
TGCGCCAGCAAAGAACCGGTGGGACAGCTCGAATCGGGCTCTGGAAACACCATATATTTT
CASKEPVGQLESGSGNTIYF
>TRBV19|.|.|TRBJ2-2
TGTGCCAGTAGTCCTAGATCAGCTGCCAGACCTGTGAACACCGGGGAGCTGTTTTTT
CASSPRSAARPVNTGELFF
>TRBV2|.|.|TRBJ1-2
TGTGCCAGCAGTCCGGACGCCCGGGCTGGCTACACCTTC
CASSPDARAGYTF
>TRBV30|.|.|TRBJ1-1
TGTGCCCTGAACTGGGCCTTACTTCATCGGATGAACACTGAAGCTTTCTTT
CALNWALLHRMNTEAFF
>TRBV12-5|.|.|TRBJ1-3
TGTGCTAGTCGCGGCGACTCTGGAAACACCATATATTTT
CASRGDSGNTIYF
>TRBV28|.|once|TRBJ2-2
TGTGCCAGTGAGGCAGCGAACACCGGGGAGCTGTTTTTT
CASEAANTGELFF
>TRBV24-1|.|.|TRBJ2-2
TGTGCCACCAGTGATTTGACGGGGTCACCCGGGGAGCTGTTTTTT
CATSDLTGSPGELFF
>TRBV7-9|.|.|TRBJ1-1
TGTGCCAGCAGCTTAGTAGGGGTCCCGAACACTGAAGCTTTCTTT
CASSLVGVPNTEAFF
>TRBV24-1|TRBD2|.|TRBJ2-1
TGTGCCACCAGTGATTTGGGGGCTAGGCGGGAGCCGACCTACAATGAGCAGTTCTTC
CATSDLGARREPTYNEQFF
>TRBV10-1|TRBD2|.|TRBJ2-1
TGCGCCAGCAGTGAGTCGGGCCTAGCGGGAGAAGAGCAGTTCTTC
CASSESGLAGEEQFF
>TRBV5-1|.|.|TRBJ1-4
TGCGCCAGCAGCCCGACAGGTGGAACTAATGAAAAACTGTTTTTT
CASSPTGGTNEKLFF
>TRBV5-1|.|.|TRBJ1-1
TGCGCCAGCAGCTTGCGATCAGGGCAGAACACTGAAGCTTTCTTT
CASSLRSGQNTEAFF
>TRBV7-9|.|.|TRBJ1-1
TGTGCCAGCAGCGCTTACGGGGGTCAGGGGAGGATGAACACTGAAGCTTTCTTT
CASSAYGGQGRMNTEAFF
>TRBV11-2|TRBD2|.|TRBJ2-7
TGTGCCAGCAGCTTAGTGGCCAGCGGGGCCTACTACGAGCAGTACTTC
CASSLVASGAYYEQYF
>TRBV21-1|.|.|TRBJ1-5
TGTGCCAGCAGCGCTAGGGACAGGTCGAATCAGCCCCAGCATTTT
CASSARDRSNQPQHF
>TRBV7-9|TRBD2|.|TRBJ2-7
TGTGCCAGCAGCTCCCGACTGGGGGAGGGGACCTACGAGCAGTACTTC
CASSSRLGEGTYEQYF
>TRBV6-2/TRBV6-3|TRBD2|.|TRBJ2-7
TGTGCCAGCAGTTACTCGATGAGGGAGGGCTACGAGCAGTACTTC
CASSYSMREGYEQYF
>TRBV14|TRBD2|.|TRBJ2-7
TGTGCCAGCAGCCGAGGGACTACCCGCTACGAGCAGTACTTC
CASSRGTTRYEQYF
>TRBV4-1|.|.|TRBJ2-7
TGCGCCAGCAGCCAGACAGAGATATCCTACGAGCAGTACTTC
CASSQTEISYEQYF
>TRBV5-5|TRBD1|.|TRBJ2-1
TGTGCCAGCAGCCCTCGACCGGACAGGGAAAGACTTGATGAGCAGTTCTTC
CASSPRPDRERLDEQFF
>TRBV5-1|.|.|TRBJ2-2
TGCGCCAGCAGCTCCCTAGGTACCGGGGAGCTGTTTTTT
CASSSLGTGELFF
>TRBV2|.|once|TRBJ2-7
TGTGCCAGCAGCCAAATCCCCGTAGGGGGAGATTTGCTCGAGCAGTACTTC
CASSQIPVGGDLLEQYF
>TRBV6-5|.|.|TRBJ2-5
TGTGCCAGCCGGCCCAGGGATCAAGAGACCCAGTACTTC
CASRPRDQETQYF
>TRBV3-1/TRBV3-2|.|.|TRBJ1-4
TGTGCCAGCAGCCCCCGTCGCGGGGGTAATGAAAAACTGTTTTTT
CASSPRRGGNEKLFF
>TRBV11-3|TRBD2|.|TRBJ2-1
TGTGCCAGCCTTCGGAGGACTAGCGGGAGTTTTAATGAGCAGTTCTTC
CASLRRTSGSFNEQFF
>TRBV14|.|.|TRBJ1-6
TGTGCCAGCAGCTTAAGGGAGCAAATAAATTCACCCCTCCACTTT
CASSLREQINSPLHF
>TRBV3-1/TRBV3-2|.|.|TRBJ1-1
TGTGCCAGCAGCCCTCCTGGGACTGGCACTGAAGCTTTCTTT
CASSPPGTGTEAFF
>TRBV7-8|.|.|TRBJ1-1
TGTGCCAGCAGCTTTCGGGGCCCCACTGAAGCTTTCTTT
CASSFRGPTEAFF
>TRBV7-9|TRBD1|.|TRBJ1-1
TGTGCCAGCAGCCGAGAAGGGACAGGAAATAAAGCTTTCTTT
CASSREGTGNKAFF
>TRBV10-2|TRBD1|once|TRBJ2-4
TGCGCCAGCGGGGGACAGGCTTCAGCCAAAAACATTCAGTACTTC
CASGGQASAKNIQYF